These T cell receptor beta chains were read from a single sample in a study of T cell responses to AZD1222 COVID-19 vaccine. Clones were sequenced by immunoSEQ multiplex PCR, and TCRdb holds only the in-frame ones, with some missing. The data show about 140,000 clones, with approximately 92% seen just once and around 3.2% held by the top ten. The starting material was peripheral blood, obtained on day 0 of AZD1222 vaccination. The source of these receptors is an adult in good health. Each CDR3 is given with its conserved first and last residue. A D gene is named only where the DNA matches it firmly. The size field is filled for only some rows; it gives once, few, many or a size class.

D,V,J,size,DNA,CDR3
TRBD1,TRBV2,TRBJ1-6,.,TGTGCCAGCAGGACAGGGTTGGTGTATTCACCCCTCCACTTT,CASRTGLVYSPLHF
.,TRBV15,TRBJ2-5,.,TGTGCCACCAGCAGAGATCAAACCTCAGAGACCCAGTACTTC,CATSRDQTSETQYF
TRBD1,TRBV11-2,TRBJ1-1,.,TGTGCCAGCAGCCCGATGGGGACAGCGAACACTGAAGCTTTCTTT,CASSPMGTANTEAFF
.,TRBV7-9,TRBJ1-1,.,TGTGCCAGCAGCCCGCTTTTGGGCACTGAAGCTTTCTTT,CASSPLLGTEAFF
.,TRBV6-5,TRBJ1-1,.,TGTGCCAGCAGTCCCGGGGACAAGGTACACACTGAAGCTTTCTTT,CASSPGDKVHTEAFF
.,TRBV2,TRBJ1-2,once,TGTGCCAGCAGTGGTGAGGGGTCGATAGGCTACACCTTC,CASSGEGSIGYTF
.,TRBV3-1/TRBV3-2,TRBJ1-2,.,TGTGCCAGCAGCCCCCGAGGAGGCTATGGCTACACCTTC,CASSPRGGYGYTF
.,TRBV18,TRBJ2-7,.,TGTGCCAGCTCACCACCGGGAGGCTACGAGCAGTACTTC,CASSPPGGYEQYF
TRBD1,TRBV7-6,TRBJ2-2,.,TGTGCCAGCAGTTTTCACAGGGGCACCGGGGAGCTGTTTTTT,CASSFHRGTGELFF
TRBD1,TRBV19,TRBJ1-5,.,TGTGCCAGTAGTACAATTTCAGGGGGCCCCGAACAGCCCCAGCATTTT,CASSTISGGPEQPQHF
.,TRBV9,TRBJ2-1,.,TGTGCCAGCAGCGTATTCGAGAGAACCTACAATGAGCAGTTCTTC,CASSVFERTYNEQFF
.,TRBV5-1,TRBJ1-1,once,TGCGCCAGCAGCTTAGCTGTGAACACTGAAGCTTTCTTT,CASSLAVNTEAFF
.,TRBV28,TRBJ1-1,.,TGTGCCAGCACCGAGGTGGGCGGAACTGAAGCTTTCTTT,CASTEVGGTEAFF
.,TRBV7-6,TRBJ2-5,.,TGTGCCAGCAGCCAGGTCAGGGGGGGAAAAGAGACCCAGTACTTC,CASSQVRGGKETQYF
.,TRBV15,TRBJ2-5,.,TGTGCCACCAGCAGAGATCGGGCTCCTCAATTGGAGACCCAGTACTTC,CATSRDRAPQLETQYF
.,TRBV12-3/TRBV12-4,TRBJ2-5,.,TGTGCCAGCAGTTTCGGAGAGACCCAGTACTTC,CASSFGETQYF
TRBD1,TRBV5-8,TRBJ1-6,few,TGTGCCAGCAGCCCCATCTTGGGACAGCAGATTTCACCCCTCCACTTT,CASSPILGQQISPLHF
TRBD2,TRBV6-5,TRBJ2-3,.,TGTGCCAGCAGTCAATTAGCGGGAGGGACAGATACGCAGTATTTT,CASSQLAGGTDTQYF
TRBD1,TRBV6-5,TRBJ1-1,.,TGTGCCAGCAGGTCACAGGGGGCGCTGACTGAAGCTTTCTTT,CASRSQGALTEAFF
TRBD2,TRBV14,TRBJ2-7,few,TGTGCCAGCAGCCAAAACGGACTAGCGGGTTCCGCCGAGCAGTACTTC,CASSQNGLAGSAEQYF
.,TRBV2,TRBJ2-7,.,TGTGCCAGCACTGTGACGGGAACCCTCTACGAGCAGTACTTC,CASTVTGTLYEQYF
.,TRBV5-4,TRBJ1-6,.,TGTGCCAGCAGCTTAGGAAACAGTAATTCACCCCTCCACTTT,CASSLGNSNSPLHF
TRBD1,TRBV9,TRBJ1-3,.,TGTGCCAGCAGCGTCCGGGACAGGAGACCCGACCGGTCTGGAAACACCATATATTTT,CASSVRDRRPDRSGNTIYF
TRBD1,TRBV5-4,TRBJ1-2,.,TGTGCCAGCAGCTTGAATCCAGGGGGCGTCTATGGCTACACCTTC,CASSLNPGGVYGYTF
TRBD1,TRBV5-1,TRBJ1-1,.,TGCGCCAGCAGCTTGGCCGGACAGGCCAAAGCTTTCTTT,CASSLAGQAKAFF
.,TRBV5-6,TRBJ1-5,.,TGTGCCAGCAGCTCCCTCACAGGGAAAGGCGGCAATCAGCCCCAGCATTTT,CASSSLTGKGGNQPQHF
.,TRBV2,TRBJ1-4,.,TGTGCCAGCAGTGGGGGGGGGCGTAAAGAACTGTTTTTT,CASSGGGRKELFF
TRBD1,TRBV19,TRBJ2-5,once,TGTGCCAGTAGTATATCCCAGGGGGCGAAATCAGTGACCCAGTACTTC,CASSISQGAKSVTQYF
TRBD1,TRBV7-9,TRBJ2-1,.,TGTGCCAGCGGAGAGACAGGGGCATACTACAATGAGCAGTTCTTC,CASGETGAYYNEQFF
.,TRBV3-1/TRBV3-2,TRBJ1-1,once,TGTGCCAGCAGCCATGGGCTTGGGGCAGGGAACACTGAAGCTTTCTTT,CASSHGLGAGNTEAFF
.,TRBV27,TRBJ1-1,.,TGTGCCAGCAGTTCCGCGTCGGGGGGATCAAACACTGAAGCTTTCTTT,CASSSASGGSNTEAFF
.,TRBV5-1,TRBJ1-1,.,TGCGCCAGCAGCCAGGGGTCGGGCACTGAAGCTTTCTTT,CASSQGSGTEAFF
.,TRBV3-1/TRBV3-2,TRBJ2-5,.,TGTGCCAGCAGCCAAGGCGCGGAGACCCAGTACTTC,CASSQGAETQYF
.,TRBV12-3/TRBV12-4,TRBJ1-2,.,TGTGCCAGCAGTTTAAGGGACCCGGGTGGCTACACCTTC,CASSLRDPGGYTF
.,TRBV30,TRBJ2-3,once,TGTGCCTGGAGTGTAGTCAGGGGTCGCACAGATACGCAGTATTTT,CAWSVVRGRTDTQYF
.,TRBV7-9,TRBJ2-1,.,TGTGCCAGCAGCTGGGGCAAGACGGGGAATGAGCAGTTCTTC,CASSWGKTGNEQFF
TRBD1,TRBV6-5,TRBJ1-1,.,TGTGCCAGCAGCGGACAGGGGATCGGCACTGAAGCTTTCTTT,CASSGQGIGTEAFF
TRBD2,TRBV4-1,TRBJ2-1,.,TGCGCCAGCAGATACGCGGGACTAGCCAACAATGAGCAGTTCTTC,CASRYAGLANNEQFF
.,TRBV12-3/TRBV12-4,TRBJ1-1,.,TGTGCCAGCCTTCGTAGCATGAACACTGAAGCTTTCTTT,CASLRSMNTEAFF
.,TRBV28,TRBJ1-1,.,TGTGCCAGCAGGGGGTACCGGGCTGGACAGAACACTGAAGCTTTCTTT,CASRGYRAGQNTEAFF
TRBD2,TRBV24-1,TRBJ2-1,.,TGTGCCACCAGTAGCGGGAGTTCCTACAATGAGCAGTTCTTC,CATSSGSSYNEQFF
.,TRBV11-2,TRBJ1-2,.,TGTGCCAGCAGCTTAGAGGACGGCAGGGGCTCATACTATGGCTACACCTTC,CASSLEDGRGSYYGYTF
TRBD1,TRBV19,TRBJ2-7,.,TGTGCCAGTAGCATCGAATCCGCCCCCGGGACAGGGGACACCTACGAGCAGTACTTC,CASSIESAPGTGDTYEQYF
.,TRBV14,TRBJ2-1,.,TGTGCCAGCAGCTCCCCCGGGTACAATGAGCAGTTCTTC,CASSSPGYNEQFF
.,TRBV7-9,TRBJ2-6,.,TGTGCCAGCAGCTTATATCGTAGGGCTGGGGCCAACGTCCTGACTTTC,CASSLYRRAGANVLTF
.,TRBV5-1,TRBJ1-1,.,TGCGCCAGCAGCCTGCCTACAGCGAACACTGAAGCTTTCTTT,CASSLPTANTEAFF
.,TRBV18,TRBJ2-7,.,TGTGCCAGCTCACCACGACGTGCGGGGGAGCAGTACTTC,CASSPRRAGEQYF
.,TRBV2,TRBJ1-3,.,TGTGCCAGCAGTGGGGGATTGGGAAACACCATATATTTT,CASSGGLGNTIYF